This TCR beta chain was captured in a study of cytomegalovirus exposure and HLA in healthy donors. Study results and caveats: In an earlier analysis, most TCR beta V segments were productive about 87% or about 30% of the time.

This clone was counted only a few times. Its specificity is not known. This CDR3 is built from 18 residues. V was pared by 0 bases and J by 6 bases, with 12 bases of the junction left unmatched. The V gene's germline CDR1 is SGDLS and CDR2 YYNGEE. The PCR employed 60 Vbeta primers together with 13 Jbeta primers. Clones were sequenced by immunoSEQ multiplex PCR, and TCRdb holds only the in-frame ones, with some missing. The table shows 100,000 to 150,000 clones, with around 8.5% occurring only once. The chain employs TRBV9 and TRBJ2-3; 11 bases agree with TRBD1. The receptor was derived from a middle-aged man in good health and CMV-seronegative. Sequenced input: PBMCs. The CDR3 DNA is TGTGCCAGCAGCGTAGTTGGACAGGGGGCGCAGAGGTGGGATACGCAGTATTTT. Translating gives CASSVVGQGAQRWDTQYF.